The rows below give T cell receptor beta chains drawn from one sample of a study of T cell repertoires in cytomegalovirus infection. In TCRdb, the reads were re-called with MiXCR into one record per CDR3 protein. The repertoire includes some 590,000 distinct CDR3 sequences, just under 40% of them detected once, and 40% to 60% sits in the top ten. Their antigens are not known. Specimen: cultured PBMCs, collected from culture after CMV antigen stimulation. These receptors originate from a human donor in good health (CMV status not recorded). Some clones in this sample may be carry-over from other donors' samples. Each CDR3 is given with its conserved first and last residue. D genes are given only for firm matches. The listing skips clone size in some rows; elsewhere it reads once, few, many or a size class.

J: TRBJ1-4; D: .; size: .; V: TRBV7-6; DNA: TGTGCCAGCAGCTTAGGACCGGGCCCCACCGAACGAGGCGAAAAACTGTTTTTT; CDR3: CASSLGPGPTERGEKLFF
J: TRBJ2-3; D: .; size: .; V: TRBV6-2/TRBV6-3; DNA: TGTGCCAGCAGTTCCCACCGTCCCGGGGACCCAGTTCCGCAGTATTTT; CDR3: CASSSHRPGDPVPQYF
J: TRBJ2-5; D: .; size: once; V: TRBV20-1; DNA: TGCAGTGCTACCCCAGAAGAGACCCAGTACTTC; CDR3: CSATPEETQYF
J: TRBJ2-5; D: .; size: .; V: TRBV3-1; DNA: TGTGCCAGCAGCCGTATGAGGGGAGAGACCCAGTACTTC; CDR3: CASSRMRGETQYF
J: TRBJ1-1; D: .; size: .; V: TRBV7-2; DNA: TGTGCCAGCAGCTTAGTAGCAATAGGGACAATGGAAGCTTTCTTT; CDR3: CASSLVAIGTMEAFF
J: TRBJ2-7; D: .; size: .; V: TRBV7-2; DNA: TGTGCCAGCAGCTTAGCCACCCTACAGCCGCCCCTCTACGAGCAGTACTTC; CDR3: CASSLATLQPPLYEQYF
J: TRBJ2-4; D: .; size: .; V: TRBV19; DNA: TGTGCCAGTAGTATAGGGGGGGACATTCAGTACTTC; CDR3: CASSIGGDIQYF
J: TRBJ1-2; D: .; size: few; V: TRBV7-2; DNA: TGTGCCAGCAGCTTACAGCTACAGCTGGGGTCGATTGGCTACACCTTC; CDR3: CASSLQLQLGSIGYTF
J: TRBJ2-7; D: .; size: few; V: TRBV20-1; DNA: TGCAGTGCCCCCCTCGACAGGGGAGGGCTAGCGGACTACGAGCAGTACTTC; CDR3: CSAPLDRGGLADYEQYF
J: TRBJ2-5; D: .; size: .; V: TRBV7-8; DNA: TGTGCCAGCAGGGTTAACATAGTAGACCGGGAGACCCAGTACTTC; CDR3: CASRVNIVDRETQYF
J: TRBJ2-5; D: .; size: .; V: TRBV29-1; DNA: TGCAGCGTTTCCTTAACGGACCAAGAGACCCAGTACTTC; CDR3: CSVSLTDQETQYF
J: TRBJ2-3; D: .; size: .; V: TRBV6-6; DNA: TGTGCCAGCAGTGTCCCCTCCACTACGCAGTATTTT; CDR3: CASSVPSTTQYF
J: TRBJ2-1; D: .; size: few; V: TRBV7-2; DNA: TGTGCCAGCAGCTTAGGGGCCGAGATTGAGCAGTTCTTC; CDR3: CASSLGAEIEQFF
J: TRBJ1-5; D: .; size: few; V: TRBV7-2; DNA: TGTGCCAGCAGCCCCCTAACAGGGAGCAATCAGCCCCAGCATTTT; CDR3: CASSPLTGSNQPQHF
J: TRBJ2-7; D: .; size: many; V: TRBV7-2; DNA: TGTGCCAGCAGCTTTTCTATCTCCTACGAGCAGTACTTC; CDR3: CASSFSISYEQYF
J: TRBJ2-3; D: .; size: once; V: TRBV20-1; DNA: TGCAGTGCTACTATAGTGTCGGCAGATACGCAGTATTTT; CDR3: CSATIVSADTQYF
J: TRBJ1-5; D: .; size: .; V: TRBV12-3/TRBV12-4; DNA: TGTGCCAGCACCCCCGCCCGGATGCATTACAGTGGGGATCAGCCCCAGCATTTT; CDR3: CASTPARMHYSGDQPQHF
J: TRBJ2-3; D: TRBD2; size: once; V: TRBV7-8; DNA: TGTGCCAGCAGCTTTTTGGGTTTTGCGGGAGGGTCAGATACGCAGTATTTT; CDR3: CASSFLGFAGGSDTQYF
J: TRBJ2-1; D: .; size: .; V: TRBV7-9; DNA: TGTGCCAGCAGTCCTACTCCTCCGGGACCCCAGGGAAAGGGCTTC; CDR3: CASSPTPPGPQGKGF
J: TRBJ2-1; D: TRBD2; size: .; V: TRBV6-1; DNA: TGTGCCAGCAGTATTAGCGGGGGGAACCTCTACAATGAGCAGTTCTTC; CDR3: CASSISGGNLYNEQFF
J: TRBJ1-1; D: TRBD1; size: .; V: TRBV4-1; DNA: TGCGCCAGCACCCTAAGCGCCTCAGGGGGCACTGAAGCTTTCTTT; CDR3: CASTLSASGGTEAFF
J: TRBJ2-1; D: .; size: few; V: TRBV28; DNA: TGTGCCAGCAGTTGGGGCGACGTCTACAATGAGCAGTTCTTC; CDR3: CASSWGDVYNEQFF
J: TRBJ1-2; D: TRBD1; size: few; V: TRBV6-1; DNA: TGTGCCAGCAGGCAGGGACAGGGAAGAGGCTACACCTTC; CDR3: CASRQGQGRGYTF
J: TRBJ2-7; D: .; size: few; V: TRBV7-2; DNA: TGTGCCAGCAGCTTAGACTACAGGGATTTGTACGAGCAGTACTTC; CDR3: CASSLDYRDLYEQYF
J: TRBJ2-1; D: TRBD2; size: .; V: TRBV24-1; DNA: TGTGCCACCAGTGATTCTCGGACTAGCGGGAGGAATGAGCAGTTCTTC; CDR3: CATSDSRTSGRNEQFF
J: TRBJ2-7; D: .; size: .; V: TRBV7-8; DNA: TGTGCCAGCAGCTTACTAGCAGGGGACGGCTACGAGCAGTACTTC; CDR3: CASSLLAGDGYEQYF
J: TRBJ1-4; D: .; size: .; V: TRBV2; DNA: TGTGCCAGCAGTGACGCTGGCCGGGCGTGGGAAAAACTGTTTTTT; CDR3: CASSDAGRAWEKLFF